This T cell receptor beta chain was sequenced for a study of T cell repertoires in cytomegalovirus infection. A single record per CDR3 protein comes from TCRdb applying MiXCR to the reads. The profile shows about 310,000 distinct CDR3 sequences, roughly 15% of them singletons. This clonotype was observed a handful of times. Deletions cut 4 bases from V and 4 bases from J, with 14 bases between. Germline CDR1 and CDR2: SQVTM and ANQGSEA. The CDR3 has 14 residues. The source material was PBMCs. The chain combines TRBV29-1 with TRBJ1-3; D is unresolved. This clonotype was sampled from a human donor in good health (CMV status not recorded). Some clones in this sample may be carry-over from other donors' samples. The DNA of the CDR3 is TGCAGCGTTGTACCGGTCCGGCGCGGAAACACCATATATTTT. Its translation: CSVVPVRRGNTIYF.